Described below is a single TCR beta chain sequence and its context. No antigen is known for it. This sample is drawn from a study of tumor-infiltrating lymphocytes in primary liver carcinoma. Trimming cost V 8 bases and J 5 bases; bases outside gene matches: 9. The CDR3 is 14 residues long. Germline CDR1 and CDR2: SQVTM and ANQGSEA. The roughly 17-32 mg bulk tissue piece was not sorted before simultaneous RNA and DNA extraction. The investigators made TCR beta cDNA from 400 to 550 ng total RNA, using a constant-region primer. The TCR beta library was amplified through three nested multiplex PCR rounds in a modified ARM-PCR procedure. Amplification in the first two PCR rounds was performed using TRBV1-TRBV30 forward primers and a C-beta reverse primer for approximately 10 cycles each. TCRdb processed the multiplex PCR reads anew with MiXCR; each CDR3 protein has one entry. The data contain about 99,000 distinct CDR3 sequences, around three quarters of them singletons.

Overall study results and limits: A significantly higher top-250-clone fraction was recorded for tumors than for blood (p = 0.039). Less overlap was seen in tumor-adjacent and tumor-blood pairs than in tumor region pairs.

Sequenced sample: liver tumor tissue from sampling region 5. Specified subset: tumor region T5, tumor centre. J is TRBJ2-1 and V is TRBV29-1; TRBD1 aligns across 10 bases. The source of this sequence is a woman in her sixties or seventies with primary liver carcinoma and hepatitis B virus infection. The CDR3 is CSLGRDRGNNEQFF. The CDR3 region has the DNA TGCAGCCTTGGTAGGGACAGGGGTAACAATGAGCAGTTCTTC.